A single sample gave rise to the 32 T cell receptor beta chains below, sequenced in a study of EBV T-cell therapy then PD-1 blockade in nasopharyngeal carcinoma. Generated by immunoSEQ multiplex PCR, the TCRdb table keeps only in-frame clones and is missing some. Of about 14,000 clones in the sample, around 84% were seen once. These receptors' targets are unknown. The treatment denotes: AdE1-LMPpoly-expanded autologous EBV-specific T-cell therapy followed by anti-PD-1 nivolumab. Material: CD8+ T cells from blood, obtained around day 100 from a patient whose treatment included autologous EBV-specific T cells and nivolumab. Receptors originate from a man aged 40-49 years with nasopharyngeal carcinoma.

The chain is built from TRBV6-5 and TRBJ2-7, with 8 bases that match TRBD1. CDR1 is MNHEY and CDR2 is SVGAGI in the germline V gene. This CDR3 has 16 amino acids. V was pared by 0 bases and J by 0 bases, with 4 bases of the junction left unmatched. CDR3 sequence (DNA): TGTGCCAGCAGTTACTCGAAGGGACAGGTCTCCTACGAGCAGTACTTC. The encoded protein is CASSYSKGQVSYEQYF.

The genes are TRBV12-3 or TRBV12-4 and TRBJ1-4; TRBD1 agrees at 7 bases. This CDR3 has 13 amino acids. The ends lost 7 bases at V and 3 bases at J; junction bases unmatched: 2. The DNA for the CDR3 is TGTGCCAGCAAACAGGGGTCTAATGAAAAACTGTTTTTT. Its translation is CASKQGSNEKLFF.

This clone was recorded a few times. J is TRBJ1-6 and V is TRBV4-1; D is unclear. The V gene's germline CDR1 is MGHRA and CDR2 YSYEKL. The CDR3 length is 16 residues. With 4 bases removed from V and 0 bases from J, the gap between germline ends came to 10 bases. CDR3 region: CASSRGPSSYNSPLHF. CDR3 in DNA: TGCGCCAGCAGCCGAGGTCCGAGCTCCTATAATTCACCCCTCCACTTT.

The rearrangement joins TRBV7-8 to TRBJ2-1; TRBD1 matches at 10 bases. The germline CDR1 and CDR2 sequences are SGHVS and FQNEAQ. There are 14 residues in the CDR3. The V gene end was trimmed by 10 bases and the J gene end by 2 bases; junction bases not matched to a gene: 5. The CDR3 sequence is CATRGQGAYNEQFF. As DNA, the CDR3 is TGTGCCACACGCGGACAGGGGGCCTACAATGAGCAGTTCTTC.

The chain links TRBV19 to TRBJ2-1; 16 nucleotides align to TRBD2. The germline gives CDR1 LNHDA, CDR2 SQIVND (reference sequence). V shed 4 bases, J shed 1 base, and the junction held 10 bases outside the gene matches. The CDR3 spans 20 residues. The CDR3 loop reads CASSNVPGLAGGGSYNEQFF. CDR3 coding DNA: TGTGCCAGTAGTAACGTCCCGGGACTAGCGGGGGGGGGTTCCTACAATGAGCAGTTCTTC.

This clone has only a few counts. The chain uses TRBV2 and TRBJ1-5; 9 bases line up with TRBD1. The CDR3 is 14 amino acids. Germline V gene lookup returns CDR1 SNHLY and CDR2 FYNNEI. V was pared by 6 bases and J by 9 bases, with 9 bases of the junction left unmatched. As DNA, the CDR3 is TGTGCCAGCAGAGCGGGACAGGGATATTTGCCCCAGCATTTT. Protein: CASRAGQGYLPQHF. Supplemented by reference TRBV2 and TRBJ1-5, the full variable domain reads EPEVTQTPSHQVTQMGQEVILRCVPISNHLYFYWYRQILGQKVEFLVSFYNNEISEKSEIFDDQFSVERPDGSNFTLKIRSTKLEDSAMYFCASRAGQGYLPQHFGDGTRLSIL.

This chain uses TRBV7-6 with TRBJ2-5, with 9 bases fitting TRBD2. The CDR3 totals 17 residues. The germline V gene has CDR1 SGHVS and CDR2 FNYEAQ. The V gene end was trimmed by 7 bases and the J gene end by 0 bases; junction bases not matched to a gene: 12. The CDR3: CASTNGVAGVYQETQYF. The CDR3 DNA reads TGTGCCAGCACCAACGGAGTAGCGGGGGTGTACCAAGAGACCCAGTACTTC.

The chain carries TRBV6-1 and TRBJ1-2; TRBD1 matches 7 bases. The CDR3 covers 15 residues. The ends lost 0 bases at V and 4 bases at J; junction bases unmatched: 5. Germline V gene lookup returns CDR1 MNHNS and CDR2 SASEGT. The CDR3 nucleotides read TGTGCCAGCAGTGAAGCGGACAGGACCTCCTATGGCTACACCTTC. As protein: CASSEADRTSYGYTF.

This sequence joins TRBV9 and TRBJ2-7; no firm D call. CDR1 is SGDLS, CDR2 YYNGEE, per germline. The CDR3 covers 15 residues. Trimming took off 4 bases at V and 0 bases at J, with 14 bases between the two ends. Here the CDR3 DNA reads TGTGCCAGCAGCCCTCGGTTAGGGAACTCCTACGAGCAGTACTTC. Translation gives CASSPRLGNSYEQYF. Full variable domain (remainder filled in from reference TRBV9 and TRBJ2-7): DSGVTQTPKHLITATGQRVTLRCSPRSGDLSVYWYQQSLDQGLQFLIQYYNGEERAKGNILERFSAQQFPDLHSELNLSSLELGDSALYFCASSPRLGNSYEQYFGPGTRLTVT.

The chain uses TRBV27 and TRBJ1-5, with 7 positions matching TRBD1. Germline CDR1 reads MNHEY; CDR2 reads SMNVEV (reference sequence). Trimming at V came to 5 bases and at J to 3 bases, leaving 16 bases not matched to a gene. The CDR3 is made up of 18 amino acids. The DNA of the CDR3 is TGTGCCAGCAGTGATACGGGACAGACCGGCCCGTACAATCAGCCCCAGCATTTT. Translated, it gives CASSDTGQTGPYNQPQHF.

For the CDR3, the DNA is TGTGCCAGCAGTGAACAAGCGGGGGTCGGGGCCAACGTCCTGACTTTC. As protein: CASSEQAGVGANVLTF. This chain connects TRBV6-4 to TRBJ2-6; TRBD2 matches at 8 bases. The ends lost 3 bases at V and 4 bases at J; junction bases unmatched: 5. The length of the CDR3 is 16 residues. The germline CDR1 and CDR2 sequences are MRHNA and SNTAGT.

V is TRBV19 and J is TRBJ1-5, with D possibly being TRBD1 (5 bases). The CDR3 length is 15 residues. V dropped 7 bases and J dropped 3 bases, with 16 bases sitting between them. CDR1 is LNHDA and CDR2 is SQIVND in the germline V gene (reference sequence). The CDR3 DNA reads TGTGCCAGTATGGGGGGGGTTCTTAACAATCAGCCCCAGCATTTT. Protein sequence: CASMGGVLNNQPQHF.

V is TRBV5-8 and J is TRBJ1-2; D call uncertain. The CDR3 length is 14 residues. Germline CDR1 is SGHTS and CDR2 is YDEGEE. Trimming took off 5 bases at V and 3 bases at J, with 14 bases between the two ends. Here the CDR3 DNA reads TGTGCCAGCAGACCGGGTGCAGCCTACTATGGCTACACCTTC. Protein product: CASRPGAAYYGYTF. Full variable domain (remainder filled in from reference TRBV5-8 and TRBJ1-2): EAGVTQSPTHLIKTRGQQATLRCSPISGHTSVYWYQQALGLGLQFLLWYDEGEERNRGNFPPRFSGRQFPNYSSELNVNALELEDSALYLCASRPGAAYYGYTFGSGTRLTVV.

The chain employs TRBV28 and TRBJ2-7, with D possibly matching TRBD2 (6 bases). The CDR3 runs 16 residues. Germline lookup yields CDR1 MDHEN and CDR2 SYDVKM. V lost 2 bases and J lost 2, with 16 bases in between. CDR3 nucleotides: TGTGCCAGCAGTTTAAGTGTGCCAGCGGGCACCTACGAGCAGTACTTC. It encodes CASSLSVPAGTYEQYF.

The chain joins TRBV9 to TRBJ2-1; TRBD2 matches 8 bases. The V gene end was trimmed by 4 bases and the J gene end by 0 bases; junction bases not matched to a gene: 15. This CDR3 comprises 19 residues. Per germline, CDR1 SGDLS and CDR2 YYNGEE. CDR3 nucleotide sequence: TGTGCCAGCAGCTACGTAGAGTTTAGCGGGGCCAGCTCCTACAATGAGCAGTTCTTC. It translates to CASSYVEFSGASSYNEQFF.

CDR3 region: CASSLGSRGTEAFF. DNA for the CDR3: TGTGCCAGCAGTTTAGGGAGTCGCGGCACTGAAGCTTTCTTT. This chain uses TRBV27 with TRBJ1-1, with no clear D. This CDR3 has 14 residues. Germline V gene sequence: CDR1 MNHEY, CDR2 SMNVEV (reference sequence). Trimming cost V 2 bases and J 4 bases, with 11 bases left between them.

The chain joins TRBV9 to TRBJ2-2; D unclear. The CDR3 contains 16 residues. Germline values: CDR1 SGDLS, CDR2 YYNGEE. The ends were cut back, 3 bases at V and 2 bases at J, with 14 bases in the middle. DNA of the CDR3: TGTGCCAGCAGCGAGCCCCTAGGTTTCAACACCGGGGAGCTGTTTTTT. Translating it yields CASSEPLGFNTGELFF. The full variable domain, in which reference TRBV9 and TRBJ2-2 provide the parts outside the CDR3, is DSGVTQTPKHLITATGQRVTLRCSPRSGDLSVYWYQQSLDQGLQFLIQYYNGEERAKGNILERFSAQQFPDLHSELNLSSLELGDSALYFCASSEPLGFNTGELFFGEGSRLTVL.

This chain connects TRBV19 to TRBJ1-1; the D gene is possibly TRBD1 (5 bases). Per germline, CDR1 LNHDA and CDR2 SQIVND (reference sequence). V dropped 3 bases and J dropped 1 base, with 12 bases sitting between them. The CDR3 has 15 amino acids. The CDR3 DNA sequence: TGTGCCAGTAGTATCTCGGGGGTTGCGAACACTGAAGCTTTCTTT. This gives the protein CASSISGVANTEAFF.

The chain recombines TRBV7-8 with TRBJ2-1, with TRBD1 matching over 9 bases. V dropped 11 bases and J dropped 9; count of bases not matched to a gene: 11. The CDR3 has 13 amino acids. CDR1 SGHVS and CDR2 FQNEAQ come from the germline V gene. The CDR3 spells CASPGQGPPEQFF. In nucleotides, the CDR3 is TGTGCCTCCCCAGGACAGGGGCCTCCTGAGCAGTTCTTC.

In this sample, this clone turned up once. The chain uses TRBV5-4 and TRBJ2-2, with unresolved D. The length of the CDR3 is 14 residues. V lost 4 bases and J 8 bases, leaving 15 bases between the germline ends. Germline V CDR1 and CDR2: SGHNT, YYREEE (reference sequence). The CDR3 DNA reads TGTGCCAGCAGCCCAAAAGGCCCTTTAGGGGAGCTGTTTTTT. Protein sequence: CASSPKGPLGELFF.

This chain joins TRBV6-6 and TRBJ1-4; D is undetermined. Germline loops: CDR1 MNHNY, CDR2 SVGAGI (reference sequence). The V end was cut by 5 bases, the J end by 8 bases, with 18 bases between. The CDR3 contains 15 residues. CDR3 DNA: TGTGCCAGCAGTGATACGCTGGGATTAGGAGAAAAACTGTTTTTT. It codes for CASSDTLGLGEKLFF.

CDR3 sequence reads: CASSADSQSSGNTIYF. The CDR3 bases are TGCGCCAGCAGCGCGGACAGTCAGAGCTCTGGAAACACCATATATTTT. The rearrangement links TRBV5-1 to TRBJ1-3; the D gene is possibly TRBD1 (6 bases). Deletions cut 4 bases from V and 0 bases from J, with 14 bases between. Germline V gene sequence: CDR1 SGHRS, CDR2 YFSETQ. The CDR3 extends over 16 amino acids.

The J gene is TRBJ1-5, the V gene TRBV18; D unclear. This CDR3 has 14 amino acids. Per the germline V gene, CDR1 is KGHSH and CDR2 is LQKENI. The V and J ends lost 0 bases and 2 bases respectively, with 5 bases between them. The CDR3: CASSPPAGNQPQHF. CDR3 sequence (DNA): TGTGCCAGCTCACCACCGGCCGGCAATCAGCCCCAGCATTTT.

The genes are TRBV21-1 and TRBJ2-7; the DNA was not compared with TRBD1, the D call given in the table. TRBV21-1 is listed as a pseudogene. The CDR3 is 13 residues long. CDR3 sequence: CASSKDRSYEQYF. CDR3 DNA sequence: TGTGCCAGCAGCAAAGACAGATCCTACGAGCAGTACTTC.

The count of this clone is one. This chain joins TRBV4-1 and TRBJ2-7; 11 bases fit TRBD1. The CDR3 spans 17 residues. Germline V lookup: CDR1 MGHRA, CDR2 YSYEKL. V shed 1 base, J shed 3 bases, and the junction held 8 bases outside the gene matches. DNA of the CDR3: TGCGCCAGCAGCCAAGGTCGACCGGGACAGGGGGACTACGAGCAGTACTTC. Translating gives CASSQGRPGQGDYEQYF.

This clone was observed a handful of times. The chain links TRBV6-1 to TRBJ2-7, with 11 bases aligning to TRBD1. V gave up 1 base and J gave up 2 bases; unmatched junction bases: 1. The CDR3 is 15 amino acids. Looked up from germline, CDR1 is MNHNS and CDR2 is SASEGT. The CDR3 spells CASSEGTGGPYEQYF. In DNA, the CDR3 is TGTGCCAGCAGTGAAGGGACAGGGGGCCCCTACGAGCAGTACTTC.

This clone showed up just a few times. V is TRBV7-9 and J is TRBJ2-7; the D call may be TRBD1 or TRBD2 (6 bases each). The CDR3 contains 14 residues. V was trimmed by 4 bases and J by 1 base, leaving 11 bases between them. Germline V lookup: CDR1 SEHNR, CDR2 FQNEAQ (reference sequence). CDR3 loop: CASSSRGGSYEQYF. DNA for the CDR3: TGTGCCAGCAGCTCCAGGGGAGGTTCCTACGAGCAGTACTTC.

This clone is medium-sized by share. CDR3: CASNPGQVTPGELFF. As DNA, the CDR3 is TGTGCCAGCAACCCGGGACAAGTAACGCCAGGGGAGCTGTTTTTT. The chain joins TRBV2 to TRBJ2-2; possibly TRBD1 for D (6 bases). The CDR3 length is 15 residues. Germline CDR1 reads SNHLY; CDR2 reads FYNNEI. V was pared by 7 bases and J by 8 bases, with 20 bases between.

The J gene is TRBJ2-7, the V gene TRBV4-2; D is perhaps TRBD1 (5 bases). The CDR3 consists of 14 residues. CDR1 LGHNA and CDR2 YNFKEQ come from the germline V gene. Trimming shortened V by 1 base and J by 2 bases, and 9 bases separated the two germline ends. CDR3 protein: CASSQVDSAYEQYF. The CDR3 DNA reads TGTGCCAGCAGCCAAGTCGACAGCGCCTACGAGCAGTACTTC.

This chain joins TRBV6-5 and TRBJ1-1; 8 bases fit TRBD1. Germline V gives CDR1 MNHEY, CDR2 SVGAGI. This CDR3 comprises 13 residues. V shed 0 bases, J shed 7 bases, and the junction held 1 base outside the gene matches. In DNA form, the CDR3 reads TGTGCCAGCAGTTACTCCGGGACAGGTGAAGCTTTCTTT. It translates to CASSYSGTGEAFF.

V is TRBV3-1 (or the pseudogene TRBV3-2) and J is TRBJ2-3; 7 positions match TRBD1. The CDR3 contains 15 residues. The ends lost 4 bases at V and 0 bases at J; junction bases unmatched: 4. The germline V gene has CDR1 LGHDT and CDR2 YNNKEL (reference sequence). CDR3 sequence: CASSRQGWSTDTQYF. CDR3 DNA: TGTGCCAGCAGCCGACAGGGCTGGAGCACAGATACGCAGTATTTT.

The J gene is TRBJ2-6, the V gene TRBV28; D gene unclear. The V end lost 6 bases, the J end lost 0 bases, and 6 bases lay between the germline ends. Germline V gene sequence: CDR1 MDHEN, CDR2 SYDVKM. The CDR3 is 14 residues long. For the CDR3, the DNA is TGTGCCAGCAGGGCTAACTCTGGGGCCAACGTCCTGACTTTC. Translated, it gives CASRANSGANVLTF.